This TCR beta chain originates from a study of T cells in Graves' hyperthyroidism and ophthalmopathy. This clonotype was seen many times. The CDR3 is 14 amino acids. The ends were cut back, 0 bases at V and 4 bases at J, with 7 bases in the middle. CDR1 SGHTA and CDR2 FQGNSA come from the germline V gene. RNA transcripts yielded amplified TCR beta CDR3 regions. The TCR CDR3 was amplified in a first-round RT-PCR using the HTBI primer set. TCRdb re-analysed the multiplex PCR reads in MiXCR, keeping a single row per CDR3 protein. Of 250,000 to 300,000 distinct CDR3 sequences listed, roughly 13% were seen once; the top ten hold roughly 8.2%.

The sequence derives from a middle-aged woman with Graves' hyperthyroidism. The sequenced material came from blood. The chain couples TRBV7-2 to TRBJ2-1; D is uncertain. The CDR3 here is CASSLALGYNEQFF. CDR3 nucleotide sequence: TGTGCCAGCAGCTTAGCGCTCGGGTACAATGAGCAGTTCTTC.